These T cell receptor beta chains were read from a single sample in a study of beta chain features in type 1 diabetes. Assay: immunoSEQ multiplex PCR; the TCRdb copy retains only in-frame clones and omits some. The data contain about 650,000 clones, 9.5% to 15% of them singletons. The source material was naive CD4+ T cells from blood. Receptor source: a man aged 30 to 39 with type 1 diabetes. CDR3s include the opening cysteine and the closing phenylalanine or tryptophan. Not all rows give a size; the values are once, few, many and, for expanded clones, a class.

NA,TRBJ2-3,TRBV20-1,CRATRTDTQYF
NA,TRBJ2-7,TRBV2,CASSDGQRIYEQYF
NA,TRBJ1-5,TRBV18,CASSPTGDQPQHF
few,TRBJ2-7,TRBV7-2,CASREGSGKGYEQYF
few,TRBJ2-2,TRBV9,CASSGQGSTGELFF
NA,TRBJ2-1,TRBV19,CASSITRGSEQFF
NA,TRBJ1-3,TRBV5-4,CASSLDSTGNTIYF
few,TRBJ2-1,TRBV4-2,CASSPTGGGGSEQFF
NA,TRBJ1-4,TRBV2,CARGGIRGQANEKLFF
few,TRBJ1-2,TRBV6-1,CASSEGTAHFYGYTF
few,TRBJ1-2,TRBV9,CASSVGPGYGYTF
NA,TRBJ2-2,TRBV10-3,CAISEFRNTGELFF
NA,TRBJ2-1,TRBV4-1,CASRSFNEQFF
NA,TRBJ2-5,TRBV29-1,CSVAETQYF
few,TRBJ2-3,TRBV2,CASGQGAGRDTQYF
few,TRBJ2-7,TRBV6-5,CASSALAGGPYEQYF
NA,TRBJ2-1,TRBV29-1,CSVAVAGAYNEQFF
NA,TRBJ1-6,TRBV28,CASSTDGYNSPLHF
few,TRBJ1-1,TRBV7-2,CASSLMTGVDTEAFF
NA,TRBJ1-4,TRBV18,CASSPQTESKLFF
NA,TRBJ2-4,TRBV6-6,CASRQEGLAKNIQYF
few,TRBJ2-7,TRBV6-6,CASSPMRYEQYF
NA,TRBJ1-3,TRBV5-4,CASSLNGGTVVTPIYF
NA,TRBJ2-7,TRBV11-3,CASSWLTGGYEQYF
NA,TRBJ1-2,TRBV9,CASSAHHF
NA,TRBJ2-5,TRBV19,CASRVGQETQYF
NA,TRBJ1-1,TRBV11-2,CASSLRAGGPNTEAFF
NA,TRBJ1-3,TRBV29-1,CSVQGQGVPGNTIYF
few,TRBJ1-2,TRBV5-4,CASSPTGGNGYTF
few,TRBJ1-2,TRBV5-1,CASSPAGTGGDYTF
NA,TRBJ2-1,TRBV4-3,CASSQDLFRREDWNEQFF
NA,TRBJ1-4,TRBV11-3,CASSFTWDRGGEKLFF
NA,TRBJ2-7,TRBV9,CASSLTSGGISYEQYF
few,TRBJ2-1,TRBV5-1,CASSVTGAYRYNEQFF
few,TRBJ2-5,TRBV10-3,CAIRWGVEETQYF
few,TRBJ1-2,TRBV7-2,CASSLAGVYGYTF
few,TRBJ2-7,TRBV28,CASSLGGPVRNF
few,TRBJ1-1,TRBV7-9,CASSQGAPEAFF